The clone carrying this T cell receptor beta chain was counted ten times or more. The source of the sample is a study of T-cell memory formation after mild COVID-19. TCRdb reanalysed the 5' RACE reads using MiXCR and keeps one entry per CDR3 protein. The sample lists more than 450,000 distinct CDR3 sequences; roughly 18% were seen once. CDR3 length equals 16 residues. V was clipped by 5 bases and J by 4 bases, with 20 bases between them. Germline loops: CDR1 MNHNS, CDR2 SASEGT. The sequenced material came from PBMCs or a T cell subset sorted from them (not recorded which). The receptor was isolated from an adult woman who had mild COVID-19 (a few samples of this study predate the infection). Cell type and time point are not known. This sequence joins TRBV6-1 and TRBJ2-5; weak D call: TRBD1 (5 bases). CDR3 coding DNA: TGTGCCAGCAGTTCAAGACAGACGCGGAATCGAGAGACCCAGTACTTC. Residues: CASSSRQTRNRETQYF.